A selection of T cell receptor beta chains follows, all from one sample in a study of early T cells in non-severe SARS-CoV-2 infection. TCRdb re-analysed the 5' RACE reads in MiXCR, keeping a single row per CDR3 protein. The repertoire has 65,000 to 75,000 distinct CDR3 sequences, roughly 4.9% of them found once; the top ten carry approximately 3.7%. The source was whole blood, collected at baseline. Source of these receptors: an adult who was a healthcare worker with PCR-confirmed SARS-CoV-2 infection or an uninfected control (not recorded which). The donor label of this sample is uncertain. The CDR3 runs from the conserved cysteine through the conserved F or W. The D gene is left open where the match is weak. Expanded clones are given a class, and other clones once, few, many or no size at all.

cdr3_length	clone_size	j_call	v_call	d_call	cdr3_aa	cdr3_nt
15	many	TRBJ2-2	TRBV2	TRBD2	CASSFSGVKGGELFF	TGTGCCAGCAGCTTTAGCGGGGTTAAGGGCGGGGAGCTGTTTTTT
15	many	TRBJ2-3	TRBV5-1	-	CASSLDRVGTDTQYF	TGCGCCAGCAGCTTGGACAGGGTTGGCACAGATACGCAGTATTTT
15	many	TRBJ1-2	TRBV19	-	CASSTGPGGVYGYTF	TGTGCCAGTAGTACCGGACCCGGGGGGGTCTATGGCTACACCTTC
12	many	TRBJ2-7	TRBV10-3	-	CASEDSSYEQYF	TGTGCCAGCGAAGACAGCTCCTACGAGCAGTACTTC
16	many	TRBJ2-2	TRBV10-1	TRBD1	CASSDPKGQGTGELFF	TGCGCCAGCAGTGACCCCAAGGGACAGGGCACCGGGGAGCTGTTTTTT
16	-	TRBJ2-5	TRBV18	TRBD1	CASSPQRTGDVETQYF	TGTGCCAGCTCACCACAACGGACAGGGGACGTCGAGACCCAGTACTTC
14	many	TRBJ1-1	TRBV6-1	-	CASSEGGGGTEAFF	TGTGCCAGCAGTGAAGGGGGCGGTGGCACTGAAGCTTTCTTT
14	many	TRBJ2-1	TRBV10-1	-	CASSESGTTNEQFF	TGCGCCAGCAGTGAGTCGGGAACTACGAATGAGCAGTTCTTC
13	few	TRBJ2-1	TRBV14	-	CASSQVGYNEQFF	TGTGCCAGCAGCCAAGTGGGTTACAATGAGCAGTTCTTC
15	many	TRBJ1-5	TRBV7-2	-	CASSPWEGMGQPQHF	TGTGCCAGCAGCCCCTGGGAGGGTATGGGTCAGCCCCAGCATTTT
13	many	TRBJ1-1	TRBV6-4	-	CASSDQGATEAFF	TGTGCCAGCAGTGACCAAGGGGCCACTGAAGCTTTCTTT
12	few	TRBJ1-1	TRBV5-6	-	CASSLGQVEAFF	TGTGCCAGCAGCTTGGGACAGGTTGAAGCTTTCTTT
12	few	TRBJ1-1	TRBV18	-	CASSPTVPEAFF	TGTGCCAGCTCACCAACGGTACCTGAAGCTTTCTTT
16	few	TRBJ2-3	TRBV6-5	-	CASSYSIGTDTDTQYF	TGTGCCAGCAGTTACTCGATAGGGACGGACACAGATACGCAGTATTTT
19	many	TRBJ2-1	TRBV11-2	TRBD2	CASSLNPGLAGGHGDEQFF	TGTGCCAGCAGCCTCAACCCAGGACTAGCGGGGGGCCATGGGGATGAGCAGTTCTTC
16	-	TRBJ2-1	TRBV15	-	CATSRALTYSYNEQFF	TGTGCCACCAGCAGAGCCTTGACTTACTCCTACAATGAGCAGTTCTTC
15	-	TRBJ1-5	TRBV30	-	CAWSVLDSGNQPQHF	TGTGCCTGGAGTGTACTTGACTCGGGCAATCAGCCCCAGCATTTT
14	many	TRBJ2-7	TRBV18	-	CASSPRESAYEQYF	TGTGCCAGCTCACCCAGGGAGTCGGCATACGAGCAGTACTTC
15	many	TRBJ2-1	TRBV6-2/TRBV6-3	TRBD2	CASSRSGEDHNEQFF	TGTGCCAGCAGTCGTAGCGGGGAAGATCACAATGAGCAGTTCTTC
14	few	TRBJ1-1	TRBV7-2	-	CASSKQGLNTEAFF	TGTGCCAGCAGCAAACAGGGACTGAACACTGAAGCTTTCTTT
12	few	TRBJ2-5	TRBV6-1	-	CASSGMRETQYF	TGTGCCAGCAGTGGGATGCGAGAGACCCAGTACTTC
17	few	TRBJ2-1	TRBV5-1	TRBD1	CASRYGTGLAISDEQFF	TGCGCCAGCAGATACGGGACAGGGCTCGCGATTTCCGATGAGCAGTTCTTC
12	few	TRBJ1-3	TRBV18	-	CASKTRGNTIYF	TGTGCCAGCAAAACCCGTGGAAACACCATATATTTT
13	many	TRBJ2-7	TRBV15	-	CATSLGVGYEQYF	TGTGCCACCAGCCTCGGAGTTGGGTACGAGCAGTACTTC
14	few	TRBJ2-2	TRBV3-1	-	CASSQIRDTGELFF	TGTGCCAGCAGCCAAATCAGGGACACCGGGGAGCTGTTTTTT
15	many	TRBJ2-1	TRBV20-1	TRBD2	CSARPTGLAYNEQFF	TGCAGTGCTAGACCGACGGGACTAGCGTACAATGAGCAGTTCTTC
15	few	TRBJ2-1	TRBV7-8	-	CATLQRGDSYNEQFF	TGTGCCACCCTTCAACGCGGGGACTCCTACAATGAGCAGTTCTTC
15	few	TRBJ2-3	TRBV6-4	TRBD1	CASSIQGGGTDTQYF	TGTGCCAGCAGTATACAGGGGGGAGGCACAGATACGCAGTATTTT
15	few	TRBJ2-3	TRBV28	-	CASSRGGPSTDTQYF	TGTGCCAGCAGTCGGGGCGGGCCCTCCACAGATACGCAGTATTTT
17	many	TRBJ2-3	TRBV12-3/TRBV12-4	TRBD1	CASSLVRTGVSTDTQYF	TGTGCCAGCAGTTTAGTCCGGACAGGGGTCAGCACAGATACGCAGTATTTT
17	many	TRBJ2-7	TRBV18	TRBD2	CASSPPGLAGGPHEQYF	TGTGCCAGCTCACCTCCGGGACTAGCGGGGGGGCCGCACGAGCAGTACTTC
11	many	TRBJ1-1	TRBV29-1	TRBD1	CSGHRGPEAFF	TGCAGCGGGCACAGGGGTCCTGAAGCTTTCTTT
16	many	TRBJ1-2	TRBV6-5	-	CASSYGGRPTGDGYTF	TGTGCCAGCAGTTATGGGGGTCGCCCAACCGGAGATGGCTACACCTTC
13	-	TRBJ1-6	TRBV10-1	-	CASTRSYNSPLHF	TGCGCCAGCACCCGCTCCTATAATTCACCCCTCCACTTT
13	many	TRBJ1-1	TRBV7-9	-	CASSLLTAGEAFF	TGTGCCAGCAGCTTACTTACCGCCGGTGAAGCTTTCTTT
15	-	TRBJ2-3	TRBV5-1	TRBD2	CASSLKLAGADTQYF	TGCGCCAGCAGCTTGAAACTAGCGGGGGCAGATACGCAGTATTTT
12	few	TRBJ2-3	TRBV5-1	-	CASSLTPDTQYF	TGCGCCAGCAGCTTGACTCCAGATACGCAGTATTTT
14	-	TRBJ2-7	TRBV28	-	CASSPGRGYYEQYF	TGTGCCAGCAGTCCGGGGCGGGGATATTACGAGCAGTACTTC
16	few	TRBJ1-1	TRBV12-3/TRBV12-4	TRBD1	CASSPQGVLQNTEAFF	TGTGCCAGCAGCCCTCAGGGGGTCCTTCAGAACACTGAAGCTTTCTTT
14	-	TRBJ1-1	TRBV28	TRBD1	CASSGRQGTTEAFF	TGTGCCAGCAGTGGCCGACAGGGGACCACTGAAGCTTTCTTT
12	many	TRBJ1-1	TRBV10-3	TRBD1	CAISEDRAKAFF	TGTGCCATCAGTGAGGACAGGGCTAAAGCTTTCTTT